Shown below are 8 T cell receptor beta chains from a single sample sequenced in a study of T-cell memory formation after mild COVID-19 (dated by TCRdb to the early 2020s). Receptors were amplified or captured by 5' RACE. Sequencing used an Illumina NovaSeq 6000. TCRdb took the public reads, trimmed them with fastp at Q25, ran MiXCR for clone calling and kept in-frame beta chains. Rows matching on CDR3 protein sequence are summarized as one entry with the most common DNA and genes. Across this sample there are some 340,000 distinct CDR3 sequences, with over 10% seen only once. The ten largest clones add up to over 20% of the sample. The sample was PBMCs or a T cell subset sorted from them (not recorded which). These receptors all stem from a man aged 18-30 years who had mild COVID-19 (a few samples of this study predate the infection). The sample titles of this study are shuffled in the database, so cell type and time point are left out; the donor was told from shared clones.

This chain joins TRBV28 and TRBJ2-2; TRBD2 aligns across 9 bases. Germline loops: CDR1 MDHEN, CDR2 SYDVKM. CDR3 length: 15 residues. Germline trimming cut 3 bases from V and 6 bases from J; bases unmatched to any gene: 5. The DNA for the CDR3 is TGTGCCAGCAGTTTTACGCGGGGGGGCCCCGGGGAGCTGTTTTTT. Translated, it gives CASSFTRGGPGELFF.

The table lists this clonotype with a few counts. J is TRBJ2-3 and V is TRBV6-2 or TRBV6-3; D is unresolved. The CDR3 has 12 residues. Trimming cost V 8 bases and J 3 bases, with 9 bases left between them. Looked up from germline, CDR1 is MNHEY and CDR2 is SVGEGT. The DNA of the CDR3 is TGTGCCAGCGGCCCACTGACAGATACGCAGTATTTT. It yields the protein CASGPLTDTQYF.

The table lists this clonotype with a few counts. The chain links TRBV6-5 to TRBJ2-7, with D uncertain. This CDR3 spans 13 amino acids. Germline lookup yields CDR1 MNHEY and CDR2 SVGAGI. Trimming left V 4 bases short and J 7 bases short, with 14 bases between. Here the CDR3 DNA reads TGTGCCAGCAGTTCCGGCCAAGCAGGAGAGCAGTACTTC. It yields the protein CASSSGQAGEQYF.

This clonotype was observed a few times. The chain employs TRBV5-1 and TRBJ1-1, with a tentative D call TRBD1 (6 bases). Germline-derived CDR1 and CDR2 are SGHRS and YFSETQ. V was trimmed by 4 bases and J by 0 bases, leaving 10 bases between them. CDR3 size: 14 residues. CDR3 amino acids: CASSLGHMNTEAFF. The CDR3, as DNA: TGCGCCAGCAGCCTGGGACACATGAACACTGAAGCTTTCTTT.

The sample holds many counts of this clonotype. The genes are TRBV2 and TRBJ2-4; D is ambiguous. With 6 bases removed from V and 6 bases from J, the gap between germline ends came to 6 bases. CDR1 SNHLY and CDR2 FYNNEI come from the germline V gene. The length of the CDR3 is 11 residues. As DNA, the CDR3 is TGTGCCAGCAGGGGCGCAAACATTCAGTACTTC. It is translated as CASRGANIQYF.

This chain's CDR3 is CSARNNEQFF. The CDR3 DNA reads TGCAGTGCTAGAAACAATGAGCAGTTCTTC. V is TRBV20-1 and J is TRBJ2-1; D remains ambiguous. Germline V lookup: CDR1 DFQATT, CDR2 SNEGSKA (reference sequence). Trimming cost V 2 bases and J 5 bases, with 1 base left between them. The CDR3 runs to 10 residues.

The table lists this clonotype with a few counts. The rearrangement joins TRBV5-4 to TRBJ1-2; D uncertain. Germline V gene lookup returns CDR1 SGHNT and CDR2 YYREEE (reference sequence). Trimming pared 0 bases from V and 0 bases from J, leaving 9 bases between. The CDR3 runs 15 residues. The CDR3 loop is CASSLGSLPNYGYTF. The DNA of the CDR3 is TGTGCCAGCAGCTTGGGAAGCCTCCCTAACTATGGCTACACCTTC. Supplemented by reference TRBV5-4 and TRBJ1-2, the full variable domain reads ETGVTQSPTHLIKTRGQQVTLRCSSQSGHNTVSWYQQALGQGPQFIFQYYREEENGRGNFPPRFSGLQFPNYSSELNVNALELDDSALYLCASSLGSLPNYGYTFGSGTRLTVV.

This clonotype has at least ten counts. The V call is TRBV5-1, the J call TRBJ2-6; D is unresolved. Trimming cost V 1 base and J 0 bases, with 14 bases left between them. This CDR3 contains 18 residues. Germline V gene sequence: CDR1 SGHRS, CDR2 YFSETQ. The CDR3 reads CASSLNPDPSSGANVLTF. CDR3 sequence (DNA): TGCGCCAGCAGCTTGAACCCCGACCCCAGCTCTGGGGCCAACGTCCTGACTTTC.